The 32 T cell receptor beta chains listed next were all sequenced from one sample in a study of blood T cell repertoires in COVID-19. The protocol was immunoSEQ multiplex PCR, while the TCRdb copy is restricted to in-frame clones and leaves out a portion. Seen here are about 280,000 clones, over 75% observed once, and the top ten hold 9% to 9.5%. The sequenced sample was peripheral blood. These receptors were collected from a man between 18 and 35 years old with active or convalescent COVID-19.

This chain links TRBV18 with TRBJ1-4; 7 positions agree with TRBD1. In germline, CDR1 is KGHSH, CDR2 LQKENI. The CDR3 extends over 14 amino acids. J was trimmed by 5 bases and V by 2 bases; bases with no gene match: 2. The CDR3: CASSPGTENEKLFF. Here the CDR3 DNA reads TGTGCCAGCTCACCAGGGACAGAAAATGAAAAACTGTTTTTT.

The genes are TRBV7-2 and TRBJ1-1; TRBD1 matches at 7 bases. After removal of 4 bases from V and 1 base from J, the junction contained 9 bases not matched to a gene. The CDR3 runs 16 residues. Per germline, CDR1 SGHTA and CDR2 FQGNSA. CDR3 protein: CASSYIPGQQNTEAFF. CDR3 sequence (DNA): TGTGCCAGCAGCTATATTCCGGGACAGCAGAACACTGAAGCTTTCTTT.

This chain joins TRBV4-1 and TRBJ2-5, with TRBD1 identical over 9 bases. CDR1 is MGHRA, CDR2 YSYEKL, per germline. The CDR3 totals 15 residues. J was trimmed by 2 bases and V by 3 bases; bases with no gene match: 4. This CDR3 reads CASSHGQGLQETQYF. DNA for the CDR3: TGCGCCAGCAGCCATGGACAGGGGCTACAAGAGACCCAGTACTTC.

The chain joins TRBV7-8 to TRBJ1-1; TRBD1 is a possible D gene (6 bases). V lost 5 bases, J lost 2 bases, and 9 bases lay in between. CDR3 length: 13 residues. Germline CDR1 reads SGHVS; CDR2 reads FQNEAQ. The CDR3 coding sequence is TGTGCCAGCAGCGCAGGGGTAAACACTGAAGCTTTCTTT. Residues: CASSAGVNTEAFF.

This chain joins TRBV5-4 and TRBJ2-2; D is possibly TRBD2 (5 bases). This CDR3 has 17 amino acids. V gave up 0 bases and J gave up 4 bases, with 16 bases separating them. CDR1 is SGHNT and CDR2 is YYREEE in the germline V gene (reference sequence). The DNA of the CDR3 is TGTGCCAGCAGCTTGGCGGGTGGGAGAGGTGGCACCGGGGAGCTGTTTTTT. It yields the protein CASSLAGGRGGTGELFF.

The J gene is TRBJ2-7, the V gene TRBV11-2; D is unclear. The CDR3 length is 14 residues. Per germline, CDR1 SGHAT and CDR2 FQNNGV. V was clipped by 5 bases and J by 4 bases, with 15 bases between them. The CDR3 region is CASSPRYGTYEQYF. The CDR3 nucleotides read TGTGCCAGCAGCCCCAGGTACGGAACGTACGAGCAGTACTTC.

The chain carries TRBV6-5 and TRBJ2-3; 7 bases fit TRBD1. In germline, CDR1 is MNHEY, CDR2 SVGAGI. The CDR3 loop spans 15 amino acids. V lost 6 bases to trimming and J lost 2 bases; unmatched junction nucleotides: 8. DNA of the CDR3: TGTGCCAGCAGCCCCCGGACAGGACTCACAGATACGCAGTATTTT. Protein sequence: CASSPRTGLTDTQYF.

The chain recombines TRBV19 with TRBJ1-3; possible D gene TRBD1, 6 bases. This CDR3 is 18 amino acids long. With 3 bases removed from V and 2 bases from J, the gap between germline ends came to 20 bases. In germline, CDR1 is LNHDA, CDR2 SQIVND (reference sequence). For the CDR3, the DNA is TGTGCCAGTAGTATTATTTTTGGGGGGGCACTAACTGGAAACACCATATATTTT. Amino acid sequence: CASSIIFGGALTGNTIYF.

The gene calls are TRBV11-2 and TRBJ2-1; tentative D call: TRBD2 (7 bases). The CDR3 sequence is 17 residues long. V was pared by 5 bases and J by 4 bases, with 21 bases between. Germline V lookup: CDR1 SGHAT, CDR2 FQNNGV. The CDR3 DNA reads as TGTGCCAGCAGCCCCAAAGGACTAGACAGGAGGTACAATGAGCAGTTCTTC. Translated, it gives CASSPKGLDRRYNEQFF.

The gene calls are TRBV5-1 and TRBJ2-7; 8 bases map to TRBD1. This CDR3 comprises 14 residues. Germline CDR1 is SGHRS and CDR2 is YFSETQ. The V segment lost 2 bases and the J segment 3 bases; nucleotides outside the gene matches: 4. CDR3 nucleotides: TGCGCCAGCAGCTTTGGACAGGGAGACTACGAGCAGTACTTC. This codes for CASSFGQGDYEQYF. The full variable domain, with the rest looked up from reference TRBV5-1 and TRBJ2-7, is KAGVTQTPRYLIKTRGQQVTLSCSPISGHRSVSWYQQTPGQGLQFLFEYFSETQRNKGNFPGRFSGRQFSNSRSEMNVSTLELGDSALYLCASSFGQGDYEQYFGPGTRLTVT.

The chain joins TRBV19 to TRBJ1-4; 7 bases are shared with TRBD1. J was trimmed by 0 bases and V by 3 bases; bases with no gene match: 4. CDR3 size: 16 residues. Germline V gene lookup returns CDR1 LNHDA and CDR2 SQIVND (reference sequence). Here the CDR3 reads CASSMNRGATNEKLFF. CDR3 bases: TGTGCCAGTAGTATGAACAGGGGTGCAACTAATGAAAAACTGTTTTTT.

The chain joins TRBV18 to TRBJ1-2; D possibly corresponds to TRBD1 (5 bases). This CDR3 comprises 15 residues. The germline V gene encodes CDR1 KGHSH and CDR2 LQKENI. Trimming shortened V by 3 bases and J by 3 bases, and 14 bases separated the two germline ends. The CDR3 region has the DNA TGTGCCAGCTCACCTCCGGTTCTAGGGGACTATGGCTACACCTTC. It encodes CASSPPVLGDYGYTF.

This clone came up a few times. The rearrangement links TRBV6-4 to TRBJ1-2; TRBD1 matches 9 bases. This CDR3 has 13 residues. V trimming: 6 bases; J trimming: 7 bases; junction bases outside the gene matches: 6. The germline gives CDR1 MRHNA, CDR2 SNTAGT. The DNA of the CDR3 is TGTGCCAGCAGCCTCACAGGGGGCGGTGGCTACACCTTC. Translated, it gives CASSLTGGGGYTF.

The CDR3 loop is CASSLSGQSYEQYF. The DNA of the CDR3 is TGCGCCAGCAGCTTATCTGGGCAATCCTACGAGCAGTACTTC. The chain joins TRBV5-1 to TRBJ2-7; D unclear. Looked up from germline, CDR1 is SGHRS and CDR2 is YFSETQ. The V end lost 2 bases, the J end lost 1 base, and 10 bases lay between the germline ends. This CDR3 has 14 amino acids.

The gene calls are TRBV28 and TRBJ2-2, with D perhaps TRBD1 (6 bases). CDR1 is MDHEN, CDR2 SYDVKM, per germline. The CDR3 length is 18 residues. Deletions cut 1 base from V and 2 bases from J, with 17 bases between. Here the CDR3 DNA reads TGTGCCAGCAGTTTATTCAGATACCGGGACACAAACACCGGGGAGCTGTTTTTT. This sequence encodes CASSLFRYRDTNTGELFF.

CDR3 nucleotide sequence: TGTGCCAGCAGCTCCCCCCGGGGGTCCTATAATTCACCCCTCCACTTT. This sequence encodes CASSSPRGSYNSPLHF. The chain employs TRBV7-2 and TRBJ1-6, with a possible D match to TRBD1 (5 bases). V dropped 4 bases and J dropped 1 base, with 11 bases sitting between them. The germline gives CDR1 SGHTA, CDR2 FQGNSA. The CDR3 sequence is 16 residues long.

The rearrangement joins TRBV11-2 to TRBJ1-4, with 8 nucleotides matching TRBD1. Trimming took 1 base from V and 4 from J; bases not matched to a gene: 14. Per germline, CDR1 SGHAT and CDR2 FQNNGV. This CDR3 spans 19 amino acids. The CDR3 here is CASSLAPGTGPRYNEKLFF. The CDR3 DNA reads TGTGCCAGCAGCTTAGCCCCCGGGACAGGTCCTCGATATAATGAAAAACTGTTTTTT.

The chain is built from TRBV5-4 and TRBJ2-3; D is uncertain. V lost 1 base to trimming and J lost 4 bases, with 10 bases between them. The V gene's germline CDR1 is SGHNT and CDR2 YYREEE (reference sequence). The length of the CDR3 is 14 residues. The CDR3 bases are TGTGCCAGCAGCTTGTTGACTTCCCCAGATACGCAGTATTTT. This encodes CASSLLTSPDTQYF.

The gene calls are TRBV19 and TRBJ2-3, with D possibly being TRBD1 (5 bases). V was clipped by 2 bases and J by 3 bases, with 9 bases between them. Per the germline V gene, CDR1 is LNHDA and CDR2 is SQIVND (reference sequence). The CDR3 loop spans 14 amino acids. The CDR3 nucleotides are TGTGCCAGTAGTATATTCCGGACAACAGATACGCAGTATTTT. It codes for CASSIFRTTDTQYF.

This chain connects TRBV27 to TRBJ2-3; 10 bases map to TRBD2. Germline values: CDR1 MNHEY, CDR2 SMNVEV (reference sequence). V shed 3 bases, J shed 6 bases, and the junction held 6 bases outside the gene matches. The CDR3 is 15 amino acids. CDR3 sequence (DNA): TGTGCCAGCAGTTTTGTGAGCGGGGGGGCGGATACGCAGTATTTT. It specifies CASSFVSGGADTQYF.

As for this clone: The same CDR3 can be traced to other DNA sequences in this sample. This chain links TRBV2 with TRBJ1-5, with 7 bases identical to TRBD1. The germline CDR1 and CDR2 sequences are SNHLY and FYNNEI. The CDR3 extends over 15 amino acids. J gave up 2 bases and V 3 bases, and 4 bases lay outside the gene matches. The CDR3 coding sequence is TGTGCCAGCAGTGATCGGACAGGTGGCAATCAGCCCCAGCATTTT. Its translation: CASSDRTGGNQPQHF. The full variable domain, rest sourced from reference TRBV2 and TRBJ1-5, is EPEVTQTPSHQVTQMGQEVILRCVPISNHLYFYWYRQILGQKVEFLVSFYNNEISEKSEIFDDQFSVERPDGSNFTLKIRSTKLEDSAMYFCASSDRTGGNQPQHFGDGTRLSIL.

The chain combines TRBV10-2 with TRBJ1-6; D perhaps matches TRBD1 (6 bases). The V gene lost 3 bases and the J gene lost 5 bases, with 11 bases spanning the gap. Germline V gene data show CDR1 as WSHSY and CDR2 as SAAADI. This CDR3 has 15 residues. CDR3 coding DNA: TGCGCCAGCAGTGAAAACAGGGCCGATAATTCACCCCTCCACTTT. Encoded protein: CASSENRADNSPLHF.

The gene calls are TRBV10-3 and TRBJ1-1; D remains unclear. The germline CDR1 and CDR2 sequences are ENHRY and SYGVKD. Trimming took off 10 bases at V and 11 bases at J, with 17 bases between the two ends. The CDR3 is 11 amino acids. The CDR3 region is CATKEAARAFF. CDR3 sequence (DNA): TGTGCCACCAAGGAGGCAGCGAGGGCTTTCTTT.

The chain links TRBV4-2 to TRBJ1-4; weak D call: TRBD1 (6 bases). CDR1 LGHNA and CDR2 YNFKEQ come from the germline V gene. This CDR3 contains 16 residues. V was clipped by 0 bases and J by 7 bases, with 15 bases between them. CDR3 sequence: CASSQDRGTSFEKLFF. The CDR3 DNA is TGTGCCAGCAGCCAAGATAGGGGGACAAGCTTTGAAAAACTGTTTTTT.

This sequence joins TRBV7-9 and TRBJ2-7; 8 positions match TRBD2. The CDR3 length is 16 residues. The V and J ends lost 5 bases and 0 bases, in that order; junction bases with no gene match: 9. The germline CDR1 and CDR2 sequences are SEHNR and FQNEAQ (reference sequence). The CDR3 nucleotides are TGTGCCAGCAGCCCAGATAGCGGGGCCAACTCCTACGAGCAGTACTTC. Protein: CASSPDSGANSYEQYF.

This clone was found once. The chain couples TRBV9 to TRBJ2-7; 15 bases agree with TRBD2. The CDR3 totals 18 residues. Germline V lookup: CDR1 SGDLS, CDR2 YYNGEE. Trimming removed 3 bases from V and 6 bases from J; junction bases left unmatched: 13. In DNA form, the CDR3 reads TGTGCCAGCAGCGGGCGGACTAGCGGGGGGGCAAGTCCGGTCGAGCAGTACTTC. This encodes CASSGRTSGGASPVEQYF.

The CDR3 DNA reads as TGTGCCAGCAGCTCAAGCGGGGGGGCCTCCTACAATGAGCAGTTCTTC. Residues: CASSSSGGASYNEQFF. This chain links TRBV11-3 with TRBJ2-1, with TRBD2 matching 10 bases. V was clipped by 4 bases and J by 0 bases; unmatched bases: 3. The length of the CDR3 is 16 residues. Germline loops: CDR1 SGHNT, CDR2 YENEEA.

The chain combines TRBV6-5 with TRBJ2-7; TRBD1 might be the D (6 bases). Germline CDR1 reads MNHEY; CDR2 reads SVGAGI. The V end was cut by 0 bases, the J end by 2 bases, with 8 bases between. The CDR3 is 14 amino acids. CDR3 amino acids: CASSYSGAAYEQYF. The CDR3 DNA sequence: TGTGCCAGCAGTTACTCGGGGGCGGCCTACGAGCAGTACTTC.

This clone occurred a few times. The chain combines TRBV5-4 with TRBJ1-2; D gene unclear. The CDR3 totals 13 residues. Trimming took off 0 bases at V and 5 bases at J, with 8 bases between the two ends. The germline gives CDR1 SGHNT, CDR2 YYREEE (reference sequence). In DNA form, the CDR3 reads TGTGCCAGCAGCTTGGATCAGGAATATGGCTACACCTTC. Amino acids: CASSLDQEYGYTF. Based on the CDR3 plus reference TRBV5-4 and TRBJ1-2, the full variable domain is ETGVTQSPTHLIKTRGQQVTLRCSSQSGHNTVSWYQQALGQGPQFIFQYYREEENGRGNFPPRFSGLQFPNYSSELNVNALELDDSALYLCASSLDQEYGYTFGSGTRLTVV.

The rearrangement links TRBV27 to TRBJ1-4; no clear D gene. Germline lookup yields CDR1 MNHEY and CDR2 SMNVEV (reference sequence). This CDR3 contains 14 residues. Trimming took off 6 bases at V and 3 bases at J, with 11 bases between the two ends. Here the CDR3 DNA reads TGTGCCAGCAGAAGGAGTGTGGCTAATGAAAAACTGTTTTTT. Amino acids: CASRRSVANEKLFF.

The chain employs TRBV7-8 and TRBJ1-2; 9 bases are shared with TRBD1. Per the germline V gene, CDR1 is SGHVS and CDR2 is FQNEAQ. The CDR3 runs 14 residues. J was trimmed by 4 bases and V by 5 bases; bases with no gene match: 5. The CDR3 loop is CASSPDRGPYGYTF. The CDR3, as DNA: TGTGCCAGCAGCCCGGACAGGGGTCCCTATGGCTACACCTTC.

The rearrangement joins TRBV2 to TRBJ1-4; a weak D match, TRBD1 (5 bases). V gave up 6 bases and J gave up 10 bases, with 24 bases separating them. CDR1 is SNHLY, CDR2 FYNNEI, per germline. This CDR3 has 16 amino acids. As DNA, the CDR3 is TGTGCCAGCAGCGCGGGAACCAGGGCTAGGCGGGCAAAACTGTTTTTT. Translation gives CASSAGTRARRAKLFF.